This TCR beta chain came from a study of T-cell reconstitution after alpha-beta-depleted transplantation in children. For TCRbeta, the library was prepared with unique molecular identifiers. TCRdb re-derived calls from the PCR reads in MiXCR, one entry per CDR3 protein. The sample lists approximately 300,000 distinct CDR3 sequences, less than 9.5% seen once, with approximately 9.6% in the top ten. Notes on this clonotype: Its antigen is currently unknown.

The CDR3 spans 13 residues. Germline CDR1 reads SEHNR; CDR2 reads FQNEAQ (reference sequence). Losses at the gene ends were 3 bases for V and 4 bases for J; bases not matched to a gene: 3. Findings and limits, study-wide: Expanded graft clones numbering several hundred reportedly gave rise to alpha-beta T cells about two months after transplant. One year post-transplant, T-cell counts and diversity were largely derived from T cells produced anew. Certain patients had high TCRbeta diversity at day 60, and it came from recipient T cells and thymic progenitors that survived.

The chain carries TRBV7-9 and TRBJ2-7; 7 nucleotides agree with TRBD1. The sequenced sample was peripheral blood, obtained 360 days after TCRalphabeta/CD19-depleted stem cell transplant. The sequence was obtained from a female patient aged 2-9 years who had a stem cell transplant for Fanconi anemia, so the T cells may come from the graft donor. The CDR3 nucleotides read TGTGCCAGCAGCTTGGGACAGAGGTACGAGCAGTACGTC. Translated, it gives CASSLGQRYEQYV.